This T cell receptor (beta chain) was sequenced in a study of cytomegalovirus exposure and HLA in healthy donors. Findings and caveats of the study: Published work reported that the classifier diagnosed cytomegalovirus status with high specificity and sensitivity. Presence/absence analyses took donor sequencing depth as roughly uniform. A later analysis linked a missense variant in DCLRE1C to the trimming of TCR beta V and J genes.

The CDR3 length is 13 residues. Germline loops: CDR1 SEHNR, CDR2 FQNEAQ (reference sequence). The PCR ran on 60 Vbeta and 13 Jbeta primers. Authors' methods: Later, 65 million to 85 million unique TCR beta chains were counted in an analysis, and about 10 million of them were shared. Here immunoSEQ multiplex PCR was the method, and the copy in TCRdb shows in-frame clones only, minus some. The V and J calls and the clone size are those of that table, but D and trimming were determined from the DNA. Counted here are approximately 32,000 clones, roughly 90% occurring once; the ten biggest clones make up 2% to 3%. As regards this clone: What it binds is not known. A read error may account for a junction end that differs from germline.

The J gene is TRBJ2-3, the V gene TRBV7-9; maybe TRBD2 (6 bases). The source of this sequence is a woman between 18 and 29 years old in good health and CMV-seronegative. The material sequenced was PBMCs. CDR3 sequence (DNA): TGTTCCAGCAGCTTTGGGAGGACAGATACGCAGTATTTT. Encoded protein: CSSSFGRTDTQYF.